The clone carrying this TCR beta chain showed up many times. TCRdb redid the calling of the PCR reads with MiXCR, one entry per CDR3 protein. The data contain about 640,000 distinct CDR3 sequences, just under 20% of them singletons. This record comes from a study of molecular identifiers for immune sequencing clone quantification. The germline V gene encodes CDR1 LGHNA and CDR2 YSLEER. V was clipped by 0 bases and J by 0 bases, with 15 bases between them. The CDR3 length is 18 residues. Sequencing input: naive CD8+ T cells from blood, with Jurkat cell RNA spiked in. Subset specified: FACS-sorted CD8+CD4-CCR7+CD45RA+ naive T cells. This TCR came from a human donor in good health. Some libraries in this study had Jurkat cell RNA spiked in. V gene TRBV4-3 combines with J gene TRBJ1-3, with D hard to call. The CDR3 nucleotides are TGCGCCAGCAGCCAAGACCGAGTCCAGTCGAGCTCTGGAAACACCATATATTTT. Protein sequence: CASSQDRVQSSSGNTIYF.